Listed below are T cell receptor beta chains from one sample, sequenced in a study of blood T cell repertoires in COVID-19. Profiling relied on immunoSEQ multiplex PCR, and the TCRdb table lists in-frame clones only, not all of them. The data contain approximately 120,000 clones, less than 90% of them singletons. Sequenced sample: peripheral blood. All receptors come from a man at least 80 years old with active or convalescent COVID-19. CDR3s include the opening cysteine and the closing phenylalanine or tryptophan. The order of the fields is D gene, J gene, V gene, clone size, CDR3 DNA, CDR3 protein. D genes are given only for firm matches. Clone size, where shown, is once, few, many, or a class for clones that have expanded.

NA TRBJ2-5 TRBV19 NA TGTGCCAGTAGCGAGACTAGACTGGAGACCCAGTACTTC CASSETRLETQYF
TRBD2 TRBJ2-7 TRBV7-2 NA TGTGCCAGCAGCTTAAGACCACCGACTAGCGGGAGCTCCTACGAGCAGTACTTC CASSLRPPTSGSSYEQYF
TRBD1 TRBJ1-2 TRBV5-6 NA TGTGCCAGCAGTCGGACAGGCTATGGCTACACCTTC CASSRTGYGYTF
NA TRBJ2-2 TRBV7-9 few TGTGCCAGCCACTCCTCCTATTCAAGGAACACCGGGGAGCTGTTTTTT CASHSSYSRNTGELFF
NA TRBJ2-1 TRBV7-2 NA TGTGCCAGCAGCTTAGAGACGGGTGAGCAGTTCTTC CASSLETGEQFF
NA TRBJ1-4 TRBV5-1 NA TGCGCCAGCAGCTTGGTGGCGGGGGCGGGAGGTGAAAAACTGTTTTTT CASSLVAGAGGEKLFF
NA TRBJ1-2 TRBV19 NA TGTGCCAGTAGTACGCCGGGAGGGGCTGACTATGGCTACACCTTC CASSTPGGADYGYTF
NA TRBJ2-1 TRBV10-2 few TGCGCCAGCGCGGGAACTAGCTACAATGAGCAGTTCTTC CASAGTSYNEQFF
TRBD1 TRBJ1-1 TRBV6-5 NA TGTGCCAGCAGTTGGACAGGGCAGAACACTGAAGCTTTCTTT CASSWTGQNTEAFF
NA TRBJ1-1 TRBV28 NA TGTGCCAGCAGTCCCCCGAACCTTCGAGCGAACACTGAAGCTTTCTTT CASSPPNLRANTEAFF
TRBD1 TRBJ1-5 TRBV19 once TGTGCCAGTAGTAGAGCAGGGGGCGAGTATCAGCCCCAGCATTTT CASSRAGGEYQPQHF
NA TRBJ1-1 TRBV7-2 NA TGTGCCAGCAGCTTCTCCCCCCTCCCTGAAGCTTTCTTT CASSFSPLPEAFF
NA TRBJ2-2 TRBV6-5 NA TGTGCCAGAACGAGCGGAACTTATGAAACCGGGGAGCTGTTTTTT CARTSGTYETGELFF
TRBD1 TRBJ1-4 TRBV29-1 NA TGCAGGGGTTACCTGGACAGGGTGAGGGAGAATGAAAAACTGTTTTTT CRGYLDRVRENEKLFF
TRBD2 TRBJ2-3 TRBV5-1 NA TGCGCCAGCACCGGGGAGGTAGCGGGGACAGATACGCAGTATTTT CASTGEVAGTDTQYF
TRBD2 TRBJ2-7 TRBV12-3/TRBV12-4 NA TGTGCCAGCGGGAGGGGTGATTCCTACGAGCAGTACTTC CASGRGDSYEQYF
NA TRBJ2-1 TRBV18 once TGTGCCAGCTCACCGCCCAGGGGAAGCCCCGAAAGGAATGAGCAGTTCTTC CASSPPRGSPERNEQFF
NA TRBJ2-1 TRBV7-3 once TGTGCCAGCAGCCAACGGGGGGCCACTGCCTACAATGAGCAGTTCTTC CASSQRGATAYNEQFF
NA TRBJ1-5 TRBV10-3 NA TGTGCCATCAGTGAGTCGTCTTGGCATCAGCCCCAGCATTTT CAISESSWHQPQHF
TRBD1 TRBJ1-5 TRBV6-2/TRBV6-3 NA TGTGCCAGCAGTTCCCAGACAGGGTATAATCAGCCCCAGCATTTT CASSSQTGYNQPQHF
NA TRBJ2-1 TRBV4-3 NA TGCGCCAGCAGCCAAGATCCAGGGTCAAATGAGCAGTTCTTC CASSQDPGSNEQFF
TRBD2 TRBJ2-2 TRBV5-1 NA TGCGCCAGCAGCTTGTCTAGCGGGAACACCGGGGAGCTGTTTTTT CASSLSSGNTGELFF
NA TRBJ2-5 TRBV29-1 NA TGCAGCGTCGACGAGGGTGAAGAGACCCAGTACTTC CSVDEGEETQYF
NA TRBJ2-5 TRBV2 NA TGTGCCAGCAGGGGAGACGCGTGGTCCCAAGAGACCCAGTACTTC CASRGDAWSQETQYF
TRBD2 TRBJ2-5 TRBV5-4 NA TGTGCCAGCAGCTTGAGACTAGCGGGGGGGCCGGGAGAGACCCAGTACTTC CASSLRLAGGPGETQYF
NA TRBJ1-1 TRBV14 once TGTGCCAGCAGCACGACAAAGAACACTGAAGCTTTCTTT CASSTTKNTEAFF
NA TRBJ1-4 TRBV7-9 NA TGTGCCAGCAGCTTGAGTTTAGGGGTTGAAAAACTGTTTTTT CASSLSLGVEKLFF
NA TRBJ2-7 TRBV5-6 NA TGTGCCAGCAGCTTGGTAACAGGCTACGAGCAGTACTTC CASSLVTGYEQYF
TRBD1 TRBJ2-3 TRBV18 NA TGTGCCAGCCAGGGACAGGGGAGAGATACGCAGTATTTT CASQGQGRDTQYF